These 7 T cell receptor beta chains were all obtained from the same sample, sequenced in a study of Graves' ophthalmopathy and Graves' hyperthyroidism. Amplification targeted the TCR beta CDR3 regions, with RNA transcripts as the source material. Amplification began with first-round RT-PCR using HTBI primers, then second-round multiplex PCR was performed. Each CDR3 protein is one row after TCRdb ran MiXCR on the multiplex PCR reads. The sample includes over a million distinct CDR3 sequences, less than 45% seen only once; the top ten take around 10%. Sequencing was carried out using peripheral blood or thyroid tissue (not recorded which). The receptor source for this set is an adult man with Graves' hyperthyroidism.

The sample holds many counts of this clonotype. The chain uses TRBV29-1 and TRBJ1-2; 8 bases line up with TRBD1. CDR3 length: 11 residues. From germline, CDR1 is SQVTM and CDR2 ANQGSEA. With 6 bases clipped from V and 6 bases from J, the junction kept 3 bases outside the gene matches. The CDR3 coding sequence is TGCAGCGTGCAGGGGGCGAATGGCTACACCTTC. It encodes CSVQGANGYTF.

About this clonotype itself: One base away lies a much larger clone, so this may be a sequencing read error. It is likely a read error, because the conserved phenylalanine at the end of the CDR3 is missing. The rearrangement joins TRBV7-9 to TRBJ1-1; possible D gene TRBD1, 5 bases. Looked up from germline, CDR1 is SEHNR and CDR2 is FQNEAQ (reference sequence). Trimming took off 5 bases at V and 0 bases at J, with 16 bases between the two ends. CDR3 length equals 16 residues. CDR3 residues: CASSPEKTDMNTEAFL. CDR3 coding DNA: TGTGCCAGCAGCCCTGAGAAGACAGACATGAACACTGAAGCTTTCCTT.

This clonotype was seen at least ten times. The rearrangement joins TRBV7-8 to TRBJ1-4; 7 nucleotides agree with TRBD1. The trim removed 4 bases at V and 0 bases at J, leaving 5 bases unmatched. CDR3 size: 16 residues. Germline loops: CDR1 SGHVS, CDR2 FQNEAQ. The DNA for the CDR3 is TGTGCCAGCAGCTCCCTGGGACAGACAACTAATGAAAAACTGTTTTTT. Translating it yields CASSSLGQTTNEKLFF.

This clonotype was found many times. The gene calls are TRBV5-1 and TRBJ2-5; 7 bases are a match to TRBD2. Per germline, CDR1 SGHRS and CDR2 YFSETQ. The CDR3 has 13 amino acids. V was pared by 6 bases and J by 4 bases, with 6 bases of the junction left unmatched. The CDR3 here is CASNPGLPETQYF. The CDR3 nucleotides read TGCGCCAGCAACCCGGGACTACCAGAGACCCAGTACTTC.

CDR3 sequence: CASSQDYRQETQYF. In DNA, the CDR3 is TGTGCCAGCAGCCAAGATTACAGGCAAGAGACCCAGTACTTC. The gene calls are TRBV14 and TRBJ2-5; tentatively, D is TRBD1 (5 bases). The length of the CDR3 is 14 residues. Germline V gives CDR1 SGHDN, CDR2 FVKESK. The V end lost 0 bases, the J end lost 2 bases, and 7 bases lay between the germline ends.

This clonotype was seen at least ten times. This rearrangement joins TRBV7-2 to TRBJ2-5; 8 nucleotides align to TRBD2. Trimming removed 8 bases from V and 4 bases from J; junction bases left unmatched: 12. Germline CDR1 and CDR2: SGHTA and FQGNSA. There are 15 residues in the CDR3. The CDR3 sequence is CASRPSGGMRETQYF. The CDR3 DNA reads TGTGCCAGCCGACCGAGCGGGGGTATGCGAGAGACCCAGTACTTC.

This clonotype was observed many times. V usage is TRBV20-1 and J usage is TRBJ1-5; D unresolved. The ends were cut back, 4 bases at V and 0 bases at J, with 13 bases in the middle. Per germline, CDR1 DFQATT and CDR2 SNEGSKA (reference sequence). The CDR3 is 15 residues long. In nucleotides, the CDR3 is TGCAGTGCTAAATTGACACTAGGTAGCAATCAGCCCCAGCATTTT. This sequence encodes CSAKLTLGSNQPQHF.